The 18 T cell receptor beta chains in this list originate from one sample, sequenced in a study of T-cell memory formation after mild COVID-19. TCRdb called the 5' RACE reads again in MiXCR, with one record for every CDR3 protein. This sample has hundreds of thousands of distinct CDR3 sequences, with roughly a fifth found just once. Specimen: PBMCs or a T cell subset sorted from them (not recorded which). The receptor source for this set is an adult woman who had mild COVID-19 (a few samples of this study predate the infection). Cell type and time point are not known.

The chain uses TRBV27 and TRBJ2-7; possible D gene TRBD1, 6 bases. V was trimmed by 5 bases and J by 1 base, leaving 15 bases between them. CDR1 is MNHEY and CDR2 is SMNVEV in the germline V gene (reference sequence). The CDR3 consists of 15 residues. As DNA, the CDR3 is TGTGCCAGCAGTCCCGACAGGAAGAGTTCCTACGAGCAGTACTTC. It yields the protein CASSPDRKSSYEQYF.

The chain carries TRBV12-3 or TRBV12-4 and TRBJ1-1, with 8 bases fitting TRBD1. The CDR3 consists of 15 residues. V shed 3 bases and J 9 bases; nucleotides not matched to a gene: 12. DNA for the CDR3: TGTGCCAGCAGTTTCGTCGACAGGGGAGTTGGAAAAGCTTTCTTT. Protein: CASSFVDRGVGKAFF.

V usage is TRBV28 and J usage is TRBJ1-1; D is unclear. The CDR3 has 13 amino acids. Germline assignment: CDR1 MDHEN and CDR2 SYDVKM. The V end was cut by 1 base, the J end by 9 bases, with 12 bases between. The CDR3: CASSLFGANKAFF. For the CDR3, the DNA is TGTGCCAGCAGTTTATTCGGCGCTAACAAAGCTTTCTTT.

This chain connects TRBV19 to TRBJ2-7, with TRBD2 identical over 7 bases. The germline V gene has CDR1 LNHDA and CDR2 SQIVND (reference sequence). The junction had 4 bases not matched to a gene; V was cut back by 5 bases and J by 3 bases. The CDR3 covers 13 residues. CDR3 nucleotides: TGTGCCAGTAGTCCCGGGAGGTACTACGAGCAGTACTTC. Protein: CASSPGRYYEQYF.

This chain joins TRBV7-6 and TRBJ1-1, with a weak D call TRBD1 (6 bases). CDR1 is SGHVS, CDR2 FNYEAQ, per germline. The V gene lost 5 bases and the J gene lost 0 bases, with 13 bases spanning the gap. The CDR3 sequence is 15 residues long. CDR3 DNA: TGTGCCAGCAGCCGTAGGGGGGGTTTGAACACTGAAGCTTTCTTT. Protein sequence: CASSRRGGLNTEAFF.

In this sample, this clonotype turned up many times. Sequence at one end of the junction differs from germline and may be a read error. The chain links TRBV5-1 to TRBJ2-2, with 8 bases fitting TRBD2. Per germline, CDR1 SGHRS and CDR2 YFSETQ. CDR3 size: 15 residues. The chain's CDR3 is CASSLTSGNTGELFF. The DNA of the CDR3 is TGTGCCAGCAGTTTAACTAGCGGGAACACCGGGGAGCTGTTTTTT.

There are many counts of this clonotype. The rearrangement joins TRBV19 to TRBJ1-6; 7 bases are a match to TRBD1. The CDR3 is 16 residues long. After removal of 6 bases from V and 6 bases from J, the junction contained 11 bases not matched to a gene. The germline CDR1 and CDR2 sequences are LNHDA and SQIVND (reference sequence). CDR3 coding DNA: TGTGCCAGTAGAGAGACAGGGTTCGGGCTTAATTCACCCCTCCACTTT. The encoded protein is CASRETGFGLNSPLHF.

This chain links TRBV2 with TRBJ2-3, with unresolved D. V lost 11 bases to trimming and J lost 5 bases, with 11 bases between them. There are 11 residues in the CDR3. CDR1 is SNHLY, CDR2 FYNNEI, per germline. CDR3 in amino acids: CALYDRDTQYF. Written as DNA, the CDR3 is TGTGCCTTATATGACCGAGATACGCAGTATTTT.

This chain uses TRBV4-1 with TRBJ1-5; 10 nucleotides align to TRBD1. The CDR3 sequence is 20 residues long. CDR1 is MGHRA and CDR2 is YSYEKL in the germline V gene. With 0 bases clipped from V and 0 bases from J, the junction kept 11 bases outside the gene matches. The CDR3 region is CASSQEWGDRGLYSNQPQHF. The CDR3 nucleotides read TGCGCCAGCAGCCAAGAATGGGGCGACAGGGGGCTTTATAGCAATCAGCCCCAGCATTTT.

As to this clonotype: This may be a read error: a much more frequent sequence differs by one nucleotide. V is TRBV11-2 and J is TRBJ2-1; D call uncertain. V was cut by 5 bases and J by 4 bases, with 18 bases left in between. The CDR3 covers 16 residues. Germline CDR1 reads SGHAT; CDR2 reads FQNNGV. The CDR3 DNA reads TGTGCCAGCAGCCCAAGGAGAGTAGCCAAATACAATGAGCAGTTCTTC. Its translation is CASSPRRVAKYNEQFF.

In nucleotides, the CDR3 is TGTGCCATCAGTGAGTCGGGGACCTTTAGCACCGGGGAGCTGTTTTTT. Amino acids: CAISESGTFSTGELFF. The chain is built from TRBV10-3 and TRBJ2-2; possibly TRBD1 or TRBD2 for D (5 bases each). Per the germline V gene, CDR1 is ENHRY and CDR2 is SYGVKD. The CDR3 has 16 residues. Trimming pared 0 bases from V and 4 bases from J, leaving 12 bases between.

This clonotype was detected a few times. The rearrangement links TRBV7-9 to TRBJ2-7; TRBD1 agrees at 7 bases. The CDR3 is 15 residues long. With 4 bases clipped from V and 6 bases from J, the junction kept 12 bases outside the gene matches. In germline, CDR1 is SEHNR, CDR2 FQNEAQ (reference sequence). The CDR3 DNA reads TGTGCCAGCAGCTCCCACAGGGGTGCCCTGGGCGAGCAGTACTTC. Protein product: CASSSHRGALGEQYF. The full variable domain, completed using reference TRBV7-9 and TRBJ2-7, is DTGVSQNPRHKITKRGQNVTFRCDPISEHNRLYWYRQTLGQGPEFLTYFQNEAQLEKSRLLSDRFSAERPKGSFSTLEIQRTEQGDSAMYLCASSSHRGALGEQYFGPGTRLTVT.

This rearrangement joins TRBV20-1 to TRBJ2-3; D not certain. CDR1 and CDR2 (germline): DFQATT, SNEGSKA (reference sequence). With 1 base removed from V and 1 base from J, the gap between germline ends came to 9 bases. This CDR3 comprises 14 residues. CDR3 nucleotide sequence: TGCAGTGCTAGAGCGGTAGAGCGCACAGATACGCAGTATTTT. It specifies CSARAVERTDTQYF.

The chain is built from TRBV18 and TRBJ2-7, with 7 bases that match TRBD2. Germline assignment: CDR1 KGHSH and CDR2 LQKENI. V lost 6 bases and J lost 3; bases outside the gene matches: 11. CDR3 length: 15 amino acids. CDR3 bases: TGTGCCAGCTCCCTTTGGGCGGGAGACCACTACGAGCAGTACTTC. The encoded protein is CASSLWAGDHYEQYF.

This clonotype was picked up one time. CDR3 in amino acids: CASSSRQGHTEKLFF. The CDR3 bases are TGTGCCAGCAGTTCCCGACAGGGACACACTGAAAAACTGTTTTTT. The rearrangement links TRBV12-3 or TRBV12-4 to TRBJ1-4; 7 bases agree with TRBD1. Trimming cost V 4 bases and J 7 bases; bases outside gene matches: 9. The CDR3 sequence is 15 residues long.

This clonotype was observed a few times. The chain carries TRBV7-2 and TRBJ2-7; D is ambiguous. In germline, CDR1 is SGHTA, CDR2 FQGNSA. This CDR3 contains 13 residues. The V gene lost 8 bases and the J gene lost 7 bases, with 18 bases spanning the gap. CDR3 sequence reads: CASGSARLREQYF. Written as DNA, the CDR3 is TGTGCCAGCGGCTCCGCTCGCCTCAGAGAGCAGTACTTC. Filled out from reference TRBV7-2 and TRBJ2-7, the complete variable domain reads GAGVSQSPSNKVTEKGKDVELRCDPISGHTALYWYRQSLGQGLEFLIYFQGNSAPDKSGLPSDRFSAERTGGSVSTLTIQRTQQEDSAVYLCASGSARLREQYFGPGTRLTVT.

This clonotype has a handful of counts. This chain links TRBV28 with TRBJ2-7; TRBD1 matches 9 bases. Germline CDR1 is MDHEN and CDR2 is SYDVKM. This CDR3 has 15 residues. J gave up 7 bases and V 6 bases, and 13 bases lay outside the gene matches. The CDR3 nucleotides are TGTGCCAGCAGGGACCGTGGGACAGGGTTCCCTGAGCAGTACTTC. Translation gives CASRDRGTGFPEQYF.

The CDR3 DNA follows: TGTGCCAGCAGCTCCGAGGCGAGGGAGCAGTTCTTC. It yields the protein CASSSEAREQFF. This chain joins TRBV11-3 and TRBJ2-1; no reliable D call. The CDR3 spans 12 residues. V was trimmed by 4 bases and J by 10 bases, leaving 11 bases between them. Germline V gene sequence: CDR1 SGHNT, CDR2 YENEEA. The variable domain in full, completed from reference TRBV11-3 and TRBJ2-1, reads EAGVVQSPRYKIIEKKQPVAFWCNPISGHNTLYWYLQNLGQGPELLIRYENEEAVDDSQLPKDRFSAERLKGVDSTLKIQPAELGDSAVYLCASSSEAREQFFGPGTRLTVL.